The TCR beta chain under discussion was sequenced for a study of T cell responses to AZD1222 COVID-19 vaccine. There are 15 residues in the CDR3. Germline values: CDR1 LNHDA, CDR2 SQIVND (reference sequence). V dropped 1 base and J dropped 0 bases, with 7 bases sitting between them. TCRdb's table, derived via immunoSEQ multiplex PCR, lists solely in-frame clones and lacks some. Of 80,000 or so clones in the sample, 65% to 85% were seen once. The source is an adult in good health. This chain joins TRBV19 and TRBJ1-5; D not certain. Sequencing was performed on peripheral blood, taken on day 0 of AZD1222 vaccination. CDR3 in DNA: TGTGCCAGTAGTATAGGCGGAAATAGCAATCAGCCCCAGCATTTT. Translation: CASSIGGNSNQPQHF.